This T cell receptor beta chain was found in a study of vaccination and CD4 T cells after COVID-19. Sequencing of cultured CD4+ T cell DNA used the Oncomine TCR Beta short-read assay. TCRdb analysed the PCR reads with MiXCR anew, one entry per CDR3 protein. The table shows about 4,100 distinct CDR3 sequences, with about a fifth occurring only once. Turning to this clonotype: The antigen is undetermined.

V was clipped by 2 bases and J by 0 bases, with 12 bases between them. Germline lookup yields CDR1 SGHDT and CDR2 YYEEEE. The CDR3 is 16 residues long. Stated treatment: approximately nine-day PBMC culture with coronavirus spike peptide pools or control peptides (ViraFEST assay). This receptor was identified in a human donor who had recovered from COVID-19. The sample taken for sequencing was CD4+ T cells from blood, cultured in vitro. The chain carries TRBV5-6 and TRBJ1-3; D remains ambiguous. The CDR3 reads CASSFSRLHSGNTIYF. The CDR3 nucleotides are TGTGCCAGCAGCTTTTCCAGGCTTCACTCTGGAAACACCATATATTTT.